These 7 T cell receptor beta chains originate from one sample sequenced in a study of vaccination and CD4 T cells after COVID-19. The Oncomine TCR Beta short-read assay sequenced DNA from cultured CD4+ T cells. MiXCR, run by TCRdb on the PCR reads, gives a single entry per CDR3 protein. The sample has under 15,000 distinct CDR3 sequences, about 61% seen once. These receptors have no identified antigens. The treatment here: roughly 10-day PBMC culture with coronavirus spike peptide pools or control peptides (ViraFEST assay). Source material: CD4+ T cells from blood, cultured in vitro. These receptors all stem from a human donor who had recovered from COVID-19.

The J gene is TRBJ2-3, the V gene TRBV20-1; no reliable D call. The CDR3 has 12 residues. Per germline, CDR1 DFQATT and CDR2 SNEGSKA (reference sequence). The germline V and J ends were trimmed by 6 bases and 3 bases, with 10 bases remaining between them. The DNA of the CDR3 is TGCAGTGCAGAAAGCTCGACAGATACGCAGTATTTT. It encodes CSAESSTDTQYF.

The genes are TRBV10-2 and TRBJ1-6; 7 bases match TRBD1. V lost 3 bases to trimming and J lost 0 bases; unmatched junction nucleotides: 2. This CDR3 contains 16 residues. Germline V CDR1 and CDR2: WSHSY, SAAADI. The CDR3 bases are TGCGCCAGCAGTGACAGGGGGAGCTCCTATAATTCACCCCTCCACTTT. Translation: CASSDRGSSYNSPLHF.

V and J are TRBV6-2 or TRBV6-3 and TRBJ2-2, with 7 bases lining up with TRBD2. CDR3 length: 16 residues. V shed 7 bases, J shed 0 bases, and the junction held 8 bases outside the gene matches. Germline V gives CDR1 MNHEY, CDR2 SVGEGT. CDR3 sequence reads: CASTLSGVANTGELFF. The CDR3 DNA follows: TGTGCCAGCACCCTAAGCGGGGTGGCGAACACCGGGGAGCTGTTTTTT.

The rearrangement joins TRBV11-3 to TRBJ2-7; TRBD1 aligns across 7 bases. The length of the CDR3 is 16 residues. Germline V gene lookup returns CDR1 SGHNT and CDR2 YENEEA. J gave up 2 bases and V 4 bases, and 11 bases lay outside the gene matches. In nucleotides, the CDR3 is TGTGCCAGCAGCTACCCCCGACAGGGAGCAACCTACGAGCAGTACTTC. It codes for CASSYPRQGATYEQYF. The full variable domain, with the rest looked up from reference TRBV11-3 and TRBJ2-7, is EAGVVQSPRYKIIEKKQPVAFWCNPISGHNTLYWYLQNLGQGPELLIRYENEEAVDDSQLPKDRFSAERLKGVDSTLKIQPAELGDSAVYLCASSYPRQGATYEQYFGPGTRLTVT.

This clonotype appeared a few times. The chain employs TRBV11-2 and TRBJ1-5, with a tentative D call TRBD1 (6 bases). This CDR3 contains 16 residues. Trimming cost V 2 bases and J 0 bases, with 11 bases left between them. The germline V gene has CDR1 SGHAT and CDR2 FQNNGV. CDR3 DNA sequence: TGTGCCAGCAGCTTACGAGGGGGTTCTAGCAATCAGCCCCAGCATTTT. Its translation: CASSLRGGSSNQPQHF.

The genes are TRBV18 and TRBJ2-7, with D possibly TRBD1 on 7 matching bases. V lost 5 bases and J lost 7, with 18 bases in between. Germline CDR1 is KGHSH and CDR2 is LQKENI. This CDR3 contains 14 residues. Here the CDR3 reads CASSTRQGRGEQYF. In DNA form, the CDR3 reads TGTGCCAGCTCAACCCGACAGGGTCGGGGGGAGCAGTACTTC.

In its sample, this clonotype is medium-sized. V and J are TRBV10-1 and TRBJ2-1; 8 nucleotides line up with TRBD2. Trimming at V came to 0 bases and at J to 5 bases, leaving 6 bases not matched to a gene. This CDR3 contains 16 residues. The germline gives CDR1 WNHNN, CDR2 SYGVQD (reference sequence). The CDR3: CASSESSGRRDNEQFF. As DNA, the CDR3 is TGCGCCAGCAGTGAGTCCAGCGGGAGACGGGACAATGAGCAGTTCTTC.